This entry is about one T cell receptor beta chain. This entry is derived from a study of control samples from healthy donors and cancer patients. Some clones are missing from TCRdb's copy, which holds only in-frame ones; the method was immunoSEQ multiplex PCR. Of 190,000 or so clones listed, roughly 91% were seen once; the top ten hold over 1.3%. Germline CDR1 and CDR2: SQVTM and ANQGSEA. The V end was cut by 1 base, the J end by 2 bases, with 6 bases between. The CDR3 has 12 residues. Sequencing used blood. The clonotype comes from a man aged 18 to 29 in good health. The chain is built from TRBV29-1 and TRBJ2-7, with D possibly being TRBD1 (5 bases). CDR3 nucleotide sequence: TGCAGCGTTGAAGTGGGGCCCTACGAGCAGTACTTC. The encoded protein is CSVEVGPYEQYF.